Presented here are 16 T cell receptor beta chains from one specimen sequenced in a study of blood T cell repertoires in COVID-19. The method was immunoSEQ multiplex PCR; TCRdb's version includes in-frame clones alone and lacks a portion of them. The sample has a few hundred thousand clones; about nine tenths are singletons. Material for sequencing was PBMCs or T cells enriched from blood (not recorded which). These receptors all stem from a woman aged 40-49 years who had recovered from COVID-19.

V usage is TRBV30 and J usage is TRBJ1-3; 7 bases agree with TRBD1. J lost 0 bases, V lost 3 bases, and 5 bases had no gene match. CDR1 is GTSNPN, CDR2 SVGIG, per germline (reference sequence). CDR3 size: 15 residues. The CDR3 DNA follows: TGTGCCTGGAGGCAGGGACAGCGCTCTGGAAACACCATATATTTT. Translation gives CAWRQGQRSGNTIYF. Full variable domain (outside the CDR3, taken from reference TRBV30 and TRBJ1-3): SQTIHQWPATLVQPVGSPLSLECTVEGTSNPNLYWYRQAAGRGLQLLFYSVGIGQISSEVPQNLSASRPQDRQFILSSKKLLLSDSGFYLCAWRQGQRSGNTIYFGEGSWLTVV.

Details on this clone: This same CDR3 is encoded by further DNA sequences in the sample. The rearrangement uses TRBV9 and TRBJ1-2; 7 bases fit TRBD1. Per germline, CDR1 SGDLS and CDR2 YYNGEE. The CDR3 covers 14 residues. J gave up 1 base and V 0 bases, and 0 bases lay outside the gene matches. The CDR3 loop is CASSVGQGNYGYTF. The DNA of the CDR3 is TGTGCCAGCAGCGTAGGACAGGGTAACTATGGCTACACCTTC.

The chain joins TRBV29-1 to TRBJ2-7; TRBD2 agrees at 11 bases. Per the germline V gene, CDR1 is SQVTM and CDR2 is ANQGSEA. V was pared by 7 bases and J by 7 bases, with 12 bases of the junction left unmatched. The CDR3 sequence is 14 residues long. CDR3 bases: TGCAGCGGTGTGGTAGCGGGAGGGCCGGGAGAGCAGTACTTC. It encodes CSGVVAGGPGEQYF.

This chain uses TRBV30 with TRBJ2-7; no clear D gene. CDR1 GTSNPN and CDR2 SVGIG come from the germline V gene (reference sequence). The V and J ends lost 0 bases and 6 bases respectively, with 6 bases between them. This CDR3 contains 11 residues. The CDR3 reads CAWSVGGEQYF. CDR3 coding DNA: TGTGCCTGGAGTGTTGGCGGCGAGCAGTACTTC. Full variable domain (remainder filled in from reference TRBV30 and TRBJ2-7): SQTIHQWPATLVQPVGSPLSLECTVEGTSNPNLYWYRQAAGRGLQLLFYSVGIGQISSEVPQNLSASRPQDRQFILSSKKLLLSDSGFYLCAWSVGGEQYFGPGTRLTVT.

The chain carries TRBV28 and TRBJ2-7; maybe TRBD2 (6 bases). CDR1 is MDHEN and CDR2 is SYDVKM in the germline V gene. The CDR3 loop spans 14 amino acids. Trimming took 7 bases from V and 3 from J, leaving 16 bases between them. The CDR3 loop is CASTASVAFYEQYF. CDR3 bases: TGTGCCAGCACCGCTAGCGTCGCCTTCTACGAGCAGTACTTC.

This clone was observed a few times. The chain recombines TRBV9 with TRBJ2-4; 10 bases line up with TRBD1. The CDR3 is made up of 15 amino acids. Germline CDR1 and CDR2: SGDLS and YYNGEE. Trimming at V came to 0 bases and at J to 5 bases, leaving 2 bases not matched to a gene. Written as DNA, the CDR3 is TGTGCCAGCAGCGTAGGACAGGGGGCCCAAAACATTCAGTACTTC. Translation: CASSVGQGAQNIQYF.

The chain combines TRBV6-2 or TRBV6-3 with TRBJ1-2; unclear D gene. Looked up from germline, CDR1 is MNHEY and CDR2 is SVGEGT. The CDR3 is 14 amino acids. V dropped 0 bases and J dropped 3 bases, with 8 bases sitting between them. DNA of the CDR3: TGTGCCAGCAGTTACTCCCACCGGGACTATGGCTACACCTTC. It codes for CASSYSHRDYGYTF.

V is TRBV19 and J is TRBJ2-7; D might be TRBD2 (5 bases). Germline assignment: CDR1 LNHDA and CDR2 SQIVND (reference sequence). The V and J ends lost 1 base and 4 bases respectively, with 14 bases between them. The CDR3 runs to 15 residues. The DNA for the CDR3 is TGTGCCAGTAGTATAGCTCGGACTTATCTGTACGAGCAGTACTTC. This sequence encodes CASSIARTYLYEQYF.

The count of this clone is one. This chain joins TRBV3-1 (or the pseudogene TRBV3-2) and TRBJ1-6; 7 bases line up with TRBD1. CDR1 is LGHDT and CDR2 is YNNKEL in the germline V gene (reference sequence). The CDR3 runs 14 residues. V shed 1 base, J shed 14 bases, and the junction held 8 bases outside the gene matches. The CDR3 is CASSQGLQGGTLHF. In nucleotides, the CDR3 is TGTGCCAGCAGCCAAGGACTTCAGGGGGGAACCCTCCACTTT.

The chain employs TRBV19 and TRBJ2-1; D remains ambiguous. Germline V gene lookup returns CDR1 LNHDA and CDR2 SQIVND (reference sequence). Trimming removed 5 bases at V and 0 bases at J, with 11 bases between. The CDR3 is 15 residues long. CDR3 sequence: CASSPRSNSYNEQFF. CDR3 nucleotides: TGTGCCAGTAGTCCCCGCAGTAACTCCTACAATGAGCAGTTCTTC.

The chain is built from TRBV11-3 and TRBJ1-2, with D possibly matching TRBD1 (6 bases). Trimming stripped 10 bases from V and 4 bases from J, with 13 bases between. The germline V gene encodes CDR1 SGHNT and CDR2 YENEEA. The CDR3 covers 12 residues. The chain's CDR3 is CATGQSFYGYTF. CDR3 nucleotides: TGTGCCACCGGACAGTCCTTCTATGGCTACACCTTC. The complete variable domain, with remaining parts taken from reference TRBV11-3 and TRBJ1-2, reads EAGVVQSPRYKIIEKKQPVAFWCNPISGHNTLYWYLQNLGQGPELLIRYENEEAVDDSQLPKDRFSAERLKGVDSTLKIQPAELGDSAVYLCATGQSFYGYTFGSGTRLTVV.

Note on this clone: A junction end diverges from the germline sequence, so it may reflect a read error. The CDR3 protein is CASSQVQKLTGPEQFF. For the CDR3, the DNA is TGCGCCAGCAGTCAAGTGCAAAAATTAACAGGCCCCGAGCAGTTCTTC. The chain carries TRBV4-3 and TRBJ2-1; D is possibly TRBD1 (5 bases). CDR1 and CDR2 (germline): LGHNA, YSLEER. This CDR3 has 16 amino acids.

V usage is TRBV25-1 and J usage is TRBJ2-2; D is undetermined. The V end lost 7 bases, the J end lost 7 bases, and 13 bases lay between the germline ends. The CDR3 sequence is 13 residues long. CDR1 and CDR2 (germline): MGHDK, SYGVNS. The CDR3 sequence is CASKGSPGGELFF. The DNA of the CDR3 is TGTGCCAGCAAAGGTAGCCCGGGCGGGGAGCTGTTTTTT. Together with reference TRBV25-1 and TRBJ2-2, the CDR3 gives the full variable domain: EADIYQTPRYLVIGTGKKITLECSQTMGHDKMYWYQQDPGMELHLIHYSYGVNSTEKGDLSSESTVSRIRTEHFPLTLESARPSHTSQYLCASKGSPGGELFFGEGSRLTVL.

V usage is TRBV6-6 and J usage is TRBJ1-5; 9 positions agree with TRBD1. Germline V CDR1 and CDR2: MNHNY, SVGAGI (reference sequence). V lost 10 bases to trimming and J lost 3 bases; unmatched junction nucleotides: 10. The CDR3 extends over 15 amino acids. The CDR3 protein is CATTGGHYNNQPQHF. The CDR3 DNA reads TGTGCCACGACAGGGGGTCATTATAACAATCAGCCCCAGCATTTT.

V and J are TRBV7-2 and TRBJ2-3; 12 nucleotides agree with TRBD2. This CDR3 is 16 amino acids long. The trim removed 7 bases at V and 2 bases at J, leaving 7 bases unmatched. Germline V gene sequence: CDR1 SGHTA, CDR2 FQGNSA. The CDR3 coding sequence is TGTGCCAGCATCTCGGGACTAGCGGGTTACACAGATACGCAGTATTTT. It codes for CASISGLAGYTDTQYF.

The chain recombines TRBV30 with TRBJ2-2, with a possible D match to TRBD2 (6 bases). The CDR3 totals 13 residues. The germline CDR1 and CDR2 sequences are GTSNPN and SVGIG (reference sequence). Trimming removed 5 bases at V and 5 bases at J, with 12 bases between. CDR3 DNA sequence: TGTGCCTGGGGCCTCGGGACTACCGGGGAGCTGTTTTTT. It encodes CAWGLGTTGELFF.